This TCR beta chain was obtained from a study of follicular helper T cells after annual influenza vaccination. Time point of the sample: 2014-2015 season, pre-vaccination. Measured with immunoSEQ multiplex PCR; TCRdb has only the in-frame clones, and not every one. The sample lists over 12,000 clones; about four fifths were seen once. Germline lookup yields CDR1 LGHNA and CDR2 YSLEER. V dropped 1 base and J dropped 2; count of bases not matched to a gene: 4. The CDR3 runs to 16 residues. The sample here was CXCR5- memory CD4+ T cells sorted from blood, taken on the day of influenza vaccination. The receptor comes from an adult who received the influenza vaccine. The chain has TRBV4-3 and TRBJ2-5; TRBD2 matches at 10 bases. This CDR3 is CASSQVSGGLQETQYF. CDR3 bases: TGCGCCAGCAGCCAAGTTAGCGGGGGGTTACAAGAGACCCAGTACTTC.